Included here is one T cell receptor (beta chain) sequence, with context. Its binding antigen is unknown. No per-base quality is available; no much larger clone lies one base away. In total, roughly 670 healthy bone marrow donors made up the cohort. At the time of sampling, every cohort member was nominally healthy, though immune exposures that went unrecorded were likely present. The donor tested CMV seropositive, placing the donor among the 289 seropositive members of the cohort. Every donor gave a peripheral blood sample, and the peripheral blood mononuclear cells from that sample were used for TCR beta sequencing. Genomic DNA extraction from the blood cell samples was performed with the Qiagen DNeasy Blood Extraction Kit. There are 18 amino acids in the CDR3, from cysteine to phenylalanine inclusive. Only the CDR3 portion is preserved as DNA: 54 bases, with reading frame beginning at the first base. The germline V gene sets CDR1 to SGHRS and CDR2 to YFSETQ. The V end gives up 0 bases and the J end 0 bases, leaving 8 bases in the junction not matched to a gene.

The data originate from a study of cytomegalovirus exposure and HLA in healthy donors (dated 2017 in TCRdb). The study in broad terms: An earlier analysis of 587 of the donors reported about 280 Gb of sequence data and 95 million to 140 million unique TCR beta sequences obtained from some 200 million T cells. To study patterns of TCR occurrence, a later analysis re-analyzed previously published TCR beta repertoires from several hundred donors and added high-resolution HLA genotyping. Typing coverage varied by locus: about 629-630 donors for A, B, C, DRB1 and DQB1; roughly 500 for DQA1; over 600 for DPA1; fewer than 480 for DPB1. Of the roughly 390 genotyped donors, approximately 80% fell in the genetic ancestry cluster associated with self-reported Caucasian donors. A later genetic analysis used genome-wide SNP genotypes for about 60% of the 666 donors, treating that subset as a discovery cohort. High-throughput TCR immunosequencing, statistical association of individual TCRs with disease status, and machine learning were combined to predict cytomegalovirus infection status. Rather than using new phenotypic data, the later analysis identified candidate immune exposures from TCR beta sequences and from how often those sequences occurred across donors. All discovery cohort repertoires had been generated on a single sequencing platform. Among roughly 400 genotyped donors of the cohort, an average of roughly 240,000 unique TCR beta nucleotide sequences were sequenced per donor, around 20% of them non-productive. Several DR-DQ haplotypes were treated as single units for association and clustering because of strong linkage in the cohort. In an earlier analysis of more than 550 of the donors, high-throughput TCR beta sequencing was used to judge whether each TCR beta V gene segment behaved as functional or pseudogenic. HLA typing included class I and class II loci at four-digit resolution. An early release that covered several hundred HLA-typed donors contained about 300 gigabases of sequencing data and 80 million or so unique TCR sequences. Donor age, sex, ethnicity and CMV serostatus were compiled alongside the repertoire data. In addition to the first cohort of 650 to 750 subjects, a separate validation cohort of about 120 different subjects was used. The study was designed to test whether signatures of past pathogen exposure could be identified by cataloging public T cell receptors. The study used immunosequencing to profile the T cell repertoires of under 700 subjects and linked those repertoires to cytomegalovirus serostatus.

The method behind the library was the immunoSEQ multiplex PCR assay. The multiplex PCR relied on a mix of 60 forward primers for TCR Vbeta segments and 13 reverse primers for TCR Jbeta segments. The CDR3 region of rearranged TCR beta genes was amplified from genomic DNA by a multiplex PCR assay. The Illumina HiSeq System was used to sequence the amplified TCR beta libraries as 87-base-pair reads. As for the original processing: A later analysis tallied tens of millions of unique TCR beta chains across the 640 or so repertoires, and some 12 million of those chains were shared by two or more donors. Raw reads were error-corrected and collapsed into unique sequences by a nearest-neighbor algorithm in which closely related sequences were merged to remove PCR and sequencing errors. Alignment of CDR3 sequences to IMGT reference sequences was used to assign V, D and J gene segments. Each retained sequence needed at least a six-nucleotide match to both a V gene segment and a J gene segment. A rearrangement counted as productive if the CDR3 had no stop codons and remained in frame with V and J, and every other rearrangement counted as non-productive. Following IMGT convention, CDR3 was defined as the stretch from the second conserved V-encoded cysteine up to the conserved J-encoded phenylalanine. In an earlier analysis of roughly 610 of the donors, sequences lacking an unambiguous match to a single V gene segment were excluded. An earlier analysis of a few hundred of the donors called V segments functional above 56.7% productive rearrangements and segregating when the between-donor standard deviation exceeded 5%. A statistical classification framework was built for diagnosing cytomegalovirus status from the catalog of TCR beta chain sequences. V and J gene assignment, in a later analysis, came from comparing TCR nucleotide sequences with IMGT/GENE-DB human TR gene sequences. The TCRdist pipeline was used in a later analysis to assign CDR3 sequences and most-parsimonious VDJ recombination scenarios. A later analysis defined each TCR beta chain by its CDR3 amino acid sequence plus V-gene family, and excluded reads lacking a unique V-gene family. A later analysis removed 592 highly shared, low-generation-probability nucleotide sequences to deal with suspected cross-contamination and a sequencing artifact. A later analysis calculated a clonal expansion index for each public chain from normalized within-repertoire ranks of inferred template counts. In a later analysis, generation probabilities were computed using a VDJ recombination model fitted to out-of-frame rearrangements, and the results were checked against IGoR. A later analysis scored TCR-TCR, TCR-HLA and TCR-CMV co-occurrence with hypergeometric tests, applying a repertoire-size bias correction to TCR pairs. False discovery rates were estimated in a later analysis by permuting HLA or CMV assignments 20 times. In a later analysis, co-occurring TCRs were grouped using DBSCAN, with TCRdist sequence similarity added in when clustering inside HLA-allele-positive subsets. Repertoires with fewer than 30,000 or more than 120,000 public chains were left out of co-occurrence clustering, as were a handful of repertoires with anomalous nucleotide sharing. TCRdb provides this immuneACCESS table in a form limited to in-frame rearrangements. Some clones are lacking; in checked studies, under half of them reflect an unresolved V gene, and why the rest are absent is not known. V, J and clone size derive from that table, while D and trimming were established from the DNA sequence. The sample profile shows about 190,000 clones; roughly four fifths of them were found once. Approximately 3.1% of the sample comes from the top ten.

The study at large found these results: The study listed 150 to 200 TCR beta chains as associated with cytomegalovirus. Linkage disequilibrium might explain the correlated functional status among segregating V segments, but an unknown experimental factor could not be ruled out. In a later genetic analysis, fewer N-insertions in productive TCRs were reported among donors in an Asian-associated ancestry cluster than the 666-donor mean. Because counts were too low, approximately 15 rarely observed V segments, including chromosome 9 orphons, were excluded from the earlier analysis of about 500 of the donors. The cohort was sequenced for TCR beta chains only, and without alpha or paired-chain data the features that could be detected were limited. An association between a missense DCLRE1C variant and V-gene and J-gene trimming of TCR beta chains was found in a later genetic analysis and replicated in an independent cohort. A further reported finding was that TCR beta sequences accurately predicted the HLA-A and HLA-B alleles for most subjects in the first cohort. The only immune exposure information available for the cohort was CMV serostatus. Because HLA typing was missing for some donors at each locus, association tests included only the typed subset. In an earlier analysis of approximately 590 of the donors, most TCR beta V segments appeared in productive rearrangements about 90% or about 30% of the time, broadly matching IMGT annotations. A few of the identified cytomegalovirus-associated TCR beta chains were confirmed in vitro to be specific for cytomegalovirus antigens. Strong co-occurrence of HLA alleles, especially DR and DQ, made assigning TCR associations to individual alleles difficult. In a later analysis, HLA-associated TCR beta chains showed more clonal expansion and lower generation probabilities than non-associated chains that were equally common. In both the original and validation cohorts, the classifier was reported to diagnose cytomegalovirus status with high specificity and sensitivity. The authors suggested that the approach could potentially be extended to other disease states and immunological phenotypes. A later analysis found that TCR association rates varied across HLA loci, with DRB1 alleles showing the most associated TCRs and HLA-C alleles the fewest. Because the 87-base-pair reads could not distinguish some IMGT-functional V segments, including TRBV6-2 and TRBV6-3, those segments were excluded. At a false discovery rate of 0.05, a later analysis linked about 16,000 TCR beta sequences to specific HLA alleles. According to a later analysis, parvovirus B19, influenza, CMV and Epstein-Barr virus appeared linked to several top co-occurrence clusters. Most TCR sequences were observed very rarely across donors, whereas some public TCRs were present in many individuals. Most CMV-associated TCR beta chains appeared to be HLA-restricted in a later analysis, and the HLA associations seemed to be driven largely by CMV exposure. Sequencing depth was assumed to be roughly uniform across donors in the presence/absence analyses, though that assumption may not hold. A group of highly shared sequence variants was considered likely to be a technical artifact of the sequencing pipeline.

The receptor comes from a woman aged 30 to 39 in good health and CMV-seropositive. The sequenced sample was PBMCs. This chain is built from TRBV5-1 and TRBJ2-1, with 8 central nucleotides matching TRBD2. The CDR3 reads as follows: CASSLGDLAGDSYNEQFF. The DNA is as follows: TGCGCCAGCAGCTTGGGGGACCTAGCGGGTGACTCCTACAATGAGCAGTTCTTC.